The 17 T cell receptor beta chains below come from one sample, sequenced in a study of Ad26.COV2.S vaccination and SARS-CoV-2 variants. Treatment denoted: around 19 received Ad26.COV2.S at low or high dose, single or two shots; a few received placebo; per-sample allocation not given. Vaccine and placebo recipients were sampled on day 63 after the first injection. TCRdb keeps only in-frame clones here, not all; method: immunoSEQ multiplex PCR. The data contain hundreds of thousands of clones, about 88% of them singletons. The sequencing here drew on peripheral blood, taken in a trial of Ad26.COV2.S vaccine versus placebo. All receptors come from a person aged 18 to 59 who received the Ad26.COV2.S COVID-19 vaccine or a placebo.

This clone was detected only once. The chain couples TRBV6-1 to TRBJ2-1; no clear D. Looked up from germline, CDR1 is MNHNS and CDR2 is SASEGT. V dropped 3 bases and J dropped 4 bases, with 7 bases sitting between them. The CDR3 runs to 13 residues. The CDR3: CASSEGNYNEQFF. In DNA form, the CDR3 reads TGTGCCAGCAGTGAGGGAAATTACAATGAGCAGTTCTTC.

V gene TRBV2 combines with J gene TRBJ1-2; D remains unclear. The germline V gene has CDR1 SNHLY and CDR2 FYNNEI. This CDR3 spans 13 amino acids. Trimming pared 4 bases from V and 1 base from J, leaving 7 bases between. The CDR3 spells CASSGDGNYGYTF. CDR3 nucleotide sequence: TGTGCCAGCAGTGGCGACGGTAACTATGGCTACACCTTC.

V gene TRBV27 combines with J gene TRBJ1-3; no clear D gene. Germline-derived CDR1 and CDR2 are MNHEY and SMNVEV (reference sequence). The V end was cut by 0 bases, the J end by 2 bases, with 20 bases between. The CDR3 is 19 residues long. CDR3 loop: CASSLSSRIGFHTGNTIYF. CDR3 bases: TGTGCCAGCAGTTTATCGAGCAGGATTGGGTTTCACACTGGAAACACCATATATTTT.

The J gene is TRBJ2-2, the V gene TRBV6-2 or TRBV6-3; the match to TRBD2 covers 13 bases. CDR3 size: 18 residues. With 2 bases clipped from V and 0 bases from J, the junction kept 3 bases outside the gene matches. Germline V gene lookup returns CDR1 MNHEY and CDR2 SVGEGT. The CDR3 region has the DNA TGTGCCAGCAGTTACGCCGGGACTAGCGGGACGAACACCGGGGAGCTGTTTTTT. Its protein product is CASSYAGTSGTNTGELFF.

The J gene is TRBJ1-2, the V gene TRBV2; D perhaps matches TRBD1 (6 bases). This CDR3 contains 13 residues. Trimming pared 6 bases from V and 4 bases from J, leaving 12 bases between. Germline-derived CDR1 and CDR2 are SNHLY and FYNNEI. The CDR3 sequence: CASRPDSLYGYTF. The DNA for the CDR3 is TGTGCCAGCAGGCCGGACAGCCTCTATGGCTACACCTTC.

V usage is TRBV5-1 and J usage is TRBJ2-6; 7 bases agree with TRBD1. V dropped 1 base and J dropped 0; count of bases not matched to a gene: 1. The CDR3 is 16 residues long. CDR1 is SGHRS and CDR2 is YFSETQ in the germline V gene. The CDR3 protein is CASSLTGASGANVLTF. In nucleotides, the CDR3 is TGCGCCAGCAGCTTGACAGGGGCCTCTGGGGCCAACGTCCTGACTTTC.

The chain has TRBV27 and TRBJ2-7; the D call may be TRBD1 or TRBD2 (5 bases each). This CDR3 comprises 17 residues. V was trimmed by 3 bases and J by 5 bases, leaving 23 bases between them. Per the germline V gene, CDR1 is MNHEY and CDR2 is SMNVEV (reference sequence). The CDR3 here is CASSFFPTRGSRDEQYF. In DNA form, the CDR3 reads TGTGCCAGCAGTTTCTTCCCAACGAGGGGATCGCGCGACGAGCAGTACTTC.

The chain is built from TRBV4-1 and TRBJ2-3; 7 bases match TRBD2. The CDR3 spans 15 residues. Germline CDR1 is MGHRA and CDR2 is YSYEKL. With V trimmed by 6 bases and J by 0 bases, 6 bases remained unmatched. CDR3 loop: CASSSAGSSTDTQYF. The CDR3 DNA reads TGCGCCAGCAGTTCAGCGGGGTCTAGCACAGATACGCAGTATTTT.

The chain combines TRBV11-1 with TRBJ1-2; TRBD1 might be the D (5 bases). Germline CDR1 is SGHAT and CDR2 is FQDESV (reference sequence). With 4 bases removed from V and 8 bases from J, the gap between germline ends came to 14 bases. This CDR3 comprises 13 residues. CDR3 region: CASSSGTVLGYTF. The DNA for the CDR3 is TGTGCCAGCAGCTCCGGGACGGTCCTCGGCTACACCTTC.

The gene calls are TRBV11-2 and TRBJ1-1, with D perhaps matching TRBD1 (6 bases). CDR1 is SGHAT, CDR2 FQNNGV, per germline. The CDR3 contains 15 residues. V lost 5 bases and J 3 bases, leaving 16 bases between the germline ends. The CDR3 DNA reads TGTGCCAGCAGCCCGGAACAGGGTTGGGACACTGAAGCTTTCTTT. This codes for CASSPEQGWDTEAFF.

This chain uses TRBV3-1 (or the pseudogene TRBV3-2) with TRBJ1-5, with TRBD1 as a possible D gene (5 bases). The CDR3 length is 18 residues. The V gene's germline CDR1 is LGHDT and CDR2 YNNKEL (reference sequence). Between the trimmed V and J ends, which lost 1 base and 0 bases, there was a span of 16 bases. For the CDR3, the DNA is TGTGCCAGCAGCCAAGGAAGGGTCGACAGAACTAGCAATCAGCCCCAGCATTTT. Translating gives CASSQGRVDRTSNQPQHF.

This chain links TRBV5-6 with TRBJ1-3, with D unresolved. CDR1 is SGHDT, CDR2 YYEEEE, per germline. V lost 2 bases and J 4 bases, leaving 7 bases between the germline ends. This CDR3 comprises 13 residues. CDR3 bases: TGTGCCAGCAGCTTTTTTGGCGGAAACACCATATATTTT. This translates into CASSFFGGNTIYF.

Regarding this clone: Additional DNA sequences in this sample encode the identical CDR3. The V call is TRBV19, the J call TRBJ2-3; the D call may be TRBD1 or TRBD2 (5 bases each). V lost 8 bases, J lost 2 bases, and 8 bases lay in between. CDR1 and CDR2 (germline): LNHDA, SQIVND (reference sequence). CDR3 size: 12 residues. In nucleotides, the CDR3 is TGTGCCAGTCGAGGGGCCACAGATACGCAGTATTTT. Its protein is CASRGATDTQYF.

The count of this clone is one. The chain uses TRBV18 and TRBJ2-2; D unclear. Deletions cut 5 bases from V and 0 bases from J, with 4 bases between. Germline V gene data show CDR1 as KGHSH and CDR2 as LQKENI. The CDR3 totals 13 residues. CDR3 sequence reads: CASSNSNTGELFF. The CDR3, as DNA: TGTGCCAGCTCAAACTCGAACACCGGGGAGCTGTTTTTT.

This chain connects TRBV3-1 (or the pseudogene TRBV3-2) to TRBJ2-1, with D unclear. The V gene lost 0 bases and the J gene lost 0 bases, with 15 bases spanning the gap. The CDR3 extends over 18 amino acids. The germline V gene has CDR1 LGHDT and CDR2 YNNKEL (reference sequence). The CDR3 here is CASSQDEEGYFSYNEQFF. Here the CDR3 DNA reads TGTGCCAGCAGCCAAGATGAGGAAGGGTATTTCTCCTACAATGAGCAGTTCTTC.

Only one count was recorded for this clone. This sequence joins TRBV4-1 and TRBJ2-1; D not certain. The CDR3 sequence is 13 residues long. Germline CDR1 reads MGHRA; CDR2 reads YSYEKL. V was trimmed by 0 bases and J by 6 bases, leaving 6 bases between them. CDR3 coding DNA: TGCGCCAGCAGCCAAGAGTTAGTCAATGAGCAGTTCTTC. It specifies CASSQELVNEQFF.

V usage is TRBV10-1 and J usage is TRBJ2-3, with 10 positions matching TRBD2. J lost 3 bases, V lost 2 bases, and 5 bases had no gene match. Per germline, CDR1 WNHNN and CDR2 SYGVQD (reference sequence). CDR3 length equals 16 residues. The CDR3 protein is CASSERSGGATDTQYF. The CDR3 nucleotides are TGCGCCAGCAGTGAGCGGAGCGGGGGGGCGACAGATACGCAGTATTTT.